This T cell receptor (beta chain) derives from a study of regulatory T cells in long-lasting Graves disease (dated by TCRdb to the early 2020s). Study-level background: Persistent Graves' disease meant more than 5 years of antithyroid drug treatment with TSH receptor autoantibodies that stayed positive. TCR sequencing covered some 13 persistent and roughly 20 newly diagnosed Graves' disease patients, approximately 33 samples in total. On average, persistent Graves' disease patients in the clinical cohort had been on antithyroid drugs for approximately ten years. This study used TCR sequencing and RNA sequencing of peripheral blood to compare persistent Graves' disease patients against newly diagnosed Graves' disease patients. The study took place in China and was registered as a clinical trial.

As encoded in the germline V gene (reference sequence), CDR1 is DFQATT while CDR2 is SNEGSKA. The CDR3 starts with the cysteine, ends with the phenylalanine, and has 14 residues. The CDR3 DNA has 42 bases and is translated from base 1. V was cut back by 3 bases and J by 0 bases, leaving a gap of 9 bases between them. Paper-wide results and their limitations: A larger number of public clonotypes was shared among persistent patients (approximately 3,000) than among newly diagnosed patients (approximately 1,000). Sequencing and analysis were restricted to the TCR beta chain. Persistent disease showed preferential use of TRBV28, TRBJ1-2 and TRBJ2-5, whereas newly diagnosed disease favored TRBV20-1 and TRBJ2-1. Persistent Graves' disease patients showed lower TCR Shannon entropy and fewer highly expanded clones than newly diagnosed patients, suggesting clonal expansion. Peripheral blood alone was examined, since thyroid tissue, which constituted the primary lesion, could not be accessed. The small sample size was acknowledged by the authors as a limitation that may reduce accuracy.

This clonotype came up a few times. The clone's antigen remains unknown. Base qualities were left out, and no much larger clone turns up one base away. The sample's time point label, decoded: persistent/refractory GD, antithyroid drugs over 5 years with positive TRAb. RNA was extracted from PBMCs in TRIzol for both TCR sequencing and RNA sequencing. The diagnosis of Graves' disease was made according to American Thyroid Association guidelines. Patients for the study were recruited at an endocrinology department in Xi'an, China. From each patient, 8 to 10 milliliters of peripheral blood was collected into an EDTA anticoagulant tube. Ficoll Paque Plus density gradient separation was used to isolate PBMCs, and no further T cell sorting was done. RNA quality was checked with an Agilent 2100 Bioanalyzer and agarose gel, and concentration with a NanoDrop 2000. The method was multiplex PCR. Sequencing relied on an Illumina HiSeq 4000. iRepertoire HTBI primers and Arm-PCR amplification of CDR3 regions were used to construct TCR beta libraries. Before sequencing, the PCR products underwent gel purification. As for the authors' bioinformatics: Gene usage analysis of CDR3 amino acid clonotypes used the 62 TRBV and 12 to 15 TRBJ segments found across samples. COPE and FqMerger were used to merge the filtered high-quality paired reads into contigs. BLAST was used to align contigs to the IMGT TRBV, TRBD and TRBJ reference genes, and CDR3 was defined following IMGT. Clonotypes above 0.1% frequency were classified as highly expanded clones. Shannon entropy was used to measure repertoire diversity, and the Gini coefficient was used to measure V-J evenness. A clonotype found in more than one individual was treated as public. TCRdb reprocessing: public reads trimmed at Q25 with fastp, clones called with MiXCR, in-frame beta chains kept. Identical CDR3 protein sequences are pooled into one entry, listed with their most common genes and DNA. The V and J calls were not made by the authors but by TCRdb's processing. This sample gives roughly 490,000 distinct CDR3 sequences in total; around a fifth of them show up just once. The top ten clones comprise over 10% of the sample.

The chain employs TRBV20-1 and TRBJ2-1; the D gene is possibly TRBD1 or TRBD2, with 5 bases matching each. This receptor was identified in a female donor with Graves disease. Sequenced here: peripheral blood mononuclear cells (PBMCs), sampled when the disease was refractory, from a patient treated with antithyroid drugs. The CDR3 region reads CSASRESSYNEQFF. Here is the DNA: TGCAGTGCTAGCAGGGAGAGCTCCTACAATGAGCAGTTCTTC.